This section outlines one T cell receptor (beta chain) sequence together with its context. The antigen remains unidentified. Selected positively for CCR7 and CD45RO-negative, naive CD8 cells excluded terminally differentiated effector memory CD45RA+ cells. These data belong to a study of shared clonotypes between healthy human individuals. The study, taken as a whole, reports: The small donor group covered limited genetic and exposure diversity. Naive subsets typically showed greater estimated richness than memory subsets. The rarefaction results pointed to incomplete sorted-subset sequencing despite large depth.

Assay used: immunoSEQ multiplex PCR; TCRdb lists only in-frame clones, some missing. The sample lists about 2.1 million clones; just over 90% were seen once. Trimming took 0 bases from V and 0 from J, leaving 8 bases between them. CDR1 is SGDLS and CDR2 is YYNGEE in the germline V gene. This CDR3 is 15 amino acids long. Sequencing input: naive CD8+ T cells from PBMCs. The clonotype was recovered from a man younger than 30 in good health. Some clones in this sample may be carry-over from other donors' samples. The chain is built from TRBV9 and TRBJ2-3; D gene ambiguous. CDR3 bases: TGTGCCAGCAGCGTAGAAGGTAGCAGCACAGATACGCAGTATTTT. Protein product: CASSVEGSSTDTQYF. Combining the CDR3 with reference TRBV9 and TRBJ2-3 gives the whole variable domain DSGVTQTPKHLITATGQRVTLRCSPRSGDLSVYWYQQSLDQGLQFLIQYYNGEERAKGNILERFSAQQFPDLHSELNLSSLELGDSALYFCASSVEGSSTDTQYFGPGTRLTVL.